This is a list of T cell receptor beta chains from one sample in a study of blood T cell repertoires in COVID-19. Profiling relied on immunoSEQ multiplex PCR, and the TCRdb table lists in-frame clones only, not all of them. The sample yields 90,000 to 120,000 clones, roughly 84% seen once. Sequencing was done on a sample of peripheral blood. The origin of the receptors is a human donor in a cohort sampled during active COVID-19. The CDR3 runs from the conserved cysteine through the conserved F or W.

CASSAQGARGNTIYF	TRBV3-1/TRBV3-2
CASSYSNAGADTQYF	TRBV6-2/TRBV6-3
CASSGEPFSNQPQHF	TRBV7-9
CASSPTAGLAGGLGTDTQYF	TRBV4-2
CASSEQGFTDTQYF	TRBV2
CASSYPGEIEQYF	TRBV27
CASSTTSGTRHYEQYF	TRBV7-2
CASSLHQGSNQPQHF	TRBV28
CASSLGLVVSDTQYF	TRBV7-2
CATTSLHEQFF	TRBV6-5
CTSSQRSRFPGLYSGANVLTF	TRBV1
CASSFSVSPYEQYF	TRBV27
CASRTMTGDPFSPLHF	TRBV7-2
CASSDLDSVNEKLFF	TRBV6-4
CASKGQGAATNEKLFF	TRBV4-2
CAWSSLAGINEQFF	TRBV30
CASSLVTDGGPYEQYF	TRBV27
CASSQAIGSGVQETQYF	TRBV4-2
CASSPAGQGAGAFF	TRBV27
CASSPGTDNSPLHF	TRBV9
CASSLGTSDNEQFF	TRBV7-8
CASSGNRVYTF	TRBV21-1
CASSPGLAGGYSEQFF	TRBV6-4
CASSRQGIGETQYF	TRBV10-2
CASSFLQGRGQETQYF	TRBV7-9
CAWSVRVNYGYTF	TRBV30
CASSPGGSRAQETQYF	TRBV18
CAWGTFSNQPQHF	TRBV30
CAIRLGDTDTQYF	TRBV10-3
CASSEDRGSYEQYF	TRBV7-9